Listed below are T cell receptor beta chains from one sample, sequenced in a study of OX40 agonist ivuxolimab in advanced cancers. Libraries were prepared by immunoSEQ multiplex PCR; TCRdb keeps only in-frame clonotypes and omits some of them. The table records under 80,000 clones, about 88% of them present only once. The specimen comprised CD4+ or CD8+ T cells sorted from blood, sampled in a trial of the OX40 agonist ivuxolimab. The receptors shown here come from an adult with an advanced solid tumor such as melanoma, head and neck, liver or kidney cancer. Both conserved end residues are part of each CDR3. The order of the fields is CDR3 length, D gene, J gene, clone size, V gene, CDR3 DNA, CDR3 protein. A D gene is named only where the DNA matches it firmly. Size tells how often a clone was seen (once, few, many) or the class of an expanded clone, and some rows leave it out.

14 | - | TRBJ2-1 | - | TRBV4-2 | TGTGCCAGCAGCCAAGGGGATTTCAACGATGAGCAGTTCTTC | CASSQGDFNDEQFF
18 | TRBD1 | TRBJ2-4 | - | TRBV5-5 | TGTGCCAGCAGGCATGCTCCCCTTACAGGGGGCCAGGAGGGCATTCAGTACTTC | CASRHAPLTGGQEGIQYF
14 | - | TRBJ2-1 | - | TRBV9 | TGTGCCAGCCACGACGGGGAAAACTACAATGAGCAGTTCTTC | CASHDGENYNEQFF
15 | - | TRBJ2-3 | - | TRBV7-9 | TGTGCCAGCAGCTTACCCTCGATCAACACAGATACGCAGTATTTT | CASSLPSINTDTQYF
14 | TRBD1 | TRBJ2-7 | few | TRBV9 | TGTGCCAGCAGCCCAGGACAGGGTGGGAACGAGCAGTACTTC | CASSPGQGGNEQYF
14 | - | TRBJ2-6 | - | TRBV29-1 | TGCAGCGCCCGGGATCCCTCTGGGGCCAACGTCCTGACTTTC | CSARDPSGANVLTF
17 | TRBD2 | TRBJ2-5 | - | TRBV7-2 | TGTGCCAGCAGCTTAGGCTGGGAGCGGGATTCGGAAGAGACCCAGTACTTC | CASSLGWERDSEETQYF
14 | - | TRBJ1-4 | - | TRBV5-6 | TGTGCCAGCAGCTTGGTCAGGAATAATGAAAAACTGTTTTTT | CASSLVRNNEKLFF
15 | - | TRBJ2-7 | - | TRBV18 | TGTGCCAGCTCACCACCGGCCGCGGTTGGCGACGAGCAGTACTTC | CASSPPAAVGDEQYF
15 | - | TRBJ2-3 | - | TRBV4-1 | TGCGCCAGCAGCCAATTCGGCGGGAGCACAGATACGCAGTATTTT | CASSQFGGSTDTQYF
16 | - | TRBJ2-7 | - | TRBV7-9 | TGTGCCAGCAGCCGGACGCCCAAAGGTACGTCGGGCGAGCAGTACTTC | CASSRTPKGTSGEQYF
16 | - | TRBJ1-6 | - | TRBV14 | TGTGCCAGCCAAAGGGGAATACAGGGCTTTAATTCACCCCTCCACTTT | CASQRGIQGFNSPLHF
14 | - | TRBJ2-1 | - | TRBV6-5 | TGTGCCAGCAGTTACGGCGGGATCTACAATGAGCAGTTCTTC | CASSYGGIYNEQFF
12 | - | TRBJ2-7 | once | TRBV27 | TGTGCCAGCAGTTTTTCTGGTGTAGAGCAGTACTTC | CASSFSGVEQYF
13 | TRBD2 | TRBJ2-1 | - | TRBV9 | TGTGCCAGCAGCGGAGGGACTAACCATGAGCAGTTCTTC | CASSGGTNHEQFF
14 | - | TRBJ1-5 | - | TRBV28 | TGTGCCAGCAGTTTTAGGGACAGCAATCAGCCCCAGCATTTT | CASSFRDSNQPQHF
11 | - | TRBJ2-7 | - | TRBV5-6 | TGTGCCAGCAGCTGGAGGGGTGAGCAGTACTTC | CASSWRGEQYF
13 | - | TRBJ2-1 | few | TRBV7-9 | TGTGCCAGCAGCTACCAATCCGCCTATGAGCAGTTCTTC | CASSYQSAYEQFF
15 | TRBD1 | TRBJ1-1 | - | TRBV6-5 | TGTGCCAGCAGTCAAGGACAGGGATTGGACACTGAAGCTTTCTTT | CASSQGQGLDTEAFF
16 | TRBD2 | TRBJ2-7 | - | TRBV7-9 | TGCGCCAGCAGCCAGACGGGACTAGCGGGACTGGACGAGCAGTACTTC | CASSQTGLAGLDEQYF
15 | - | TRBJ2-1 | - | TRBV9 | TGTGCCAGCAGCGTAGCGGACCTTCCCCACAATGAGCAGTTCTTC | CASSVADLPHNEQFF
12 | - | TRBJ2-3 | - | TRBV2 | TGTGCCAGCAGTATGGGGACAGATACGCAGTATTTT | CASSMGTDTQYF
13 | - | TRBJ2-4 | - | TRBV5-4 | TGTGCCAGCAGGCCATCCTCGGAAAACATTCAGTACTTC | CASRPSSENIQYF
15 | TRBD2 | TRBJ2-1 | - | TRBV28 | TGTGCCAGCAGTTTAACTAGCGGGCCTTACAATGAGCAGTTCTTC | CASSLTSGPYNEQFF
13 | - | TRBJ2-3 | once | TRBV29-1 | TGCAGCGTTGTTGGCCAGAACACAGATACGCAGTATTTT | CSVVGQNTDTQYF
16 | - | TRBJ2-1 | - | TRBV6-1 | TGTGCCAGCAGTGTGTGGGACCGAAGCTCCTACAATGAGCAGTTCTTC | CASSVWDRSSYNEQFF
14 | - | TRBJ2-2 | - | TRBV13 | TGTGCCAGCAGCCCCCCACAGAGCGGCGGGGAGCTGTTTTTT | CASSPPQSGGELFF
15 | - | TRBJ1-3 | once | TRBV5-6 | TGTGCCAGCAGCCATTCGCGACGGCCGTCCGACACCATATATTTT | CASSHSRRPSDTIYF
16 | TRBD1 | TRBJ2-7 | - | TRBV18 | TGTGCCAGCTCACCACCGTTATGGGGACAGGGTTACGAGCAGTACTTC | CASSPPLWGQGYEQYF
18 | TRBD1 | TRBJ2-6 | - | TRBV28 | TGTGCCAGCAGCATCCCGGGACAGGAAGACTCTGGGGCCAACGTCCTGACTTTC | CASSIPGQEDSGANVLTF
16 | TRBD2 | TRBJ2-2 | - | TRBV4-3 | TGCGCCAGCAGCCCCAGCGGGGGAGGGGGTGGAGGGGAGCTGTTTTTT | CASSPSGGGGGGELFF
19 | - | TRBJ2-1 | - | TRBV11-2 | TGTGCCAGCAGCTTACCGACGAATAGCAGGAGCAAACCATACAATGAGCAGTTCTTC | CASSLPTNSRSKPYNEQFF
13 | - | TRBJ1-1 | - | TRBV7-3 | TGTGCCAGCAGCTCAAACACGAACTCTGAAGCTTTCTTT | CASSSNTNSEAFF
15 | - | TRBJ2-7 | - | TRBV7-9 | TGTGCCAGCAGCTTAGCGCCTAGCTACTCCTACGAGCAGTACTTC | CASSLAPSYSYEQYF
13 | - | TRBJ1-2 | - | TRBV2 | TGTGCCAGCAGTCTGGTGGGAAACTATGGCTACACCTTC | CASSLVGNYGYTF
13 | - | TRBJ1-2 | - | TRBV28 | TGTGCCAGCAGTCTACAGGGTAACTATGGCTACACCTTC | CASSLQGNYGYTF
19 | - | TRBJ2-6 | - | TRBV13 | TGTGCCAGCAGCCCAGTGGGACTCCACAGGCCATCTGGGGCCAACGTCCTGACTTTC | CASSPVGLHRPSGANVLTF
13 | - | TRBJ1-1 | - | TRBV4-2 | TGTGCCAGCAGCCAAGTCGGGCCAACTGAAGCTTTCTTT | CASSQVGPTEAFF
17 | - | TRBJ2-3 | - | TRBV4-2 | TGTGCCAGCAGCCAAGTAGGAAAAGGGGCATACACAGATACGCAGTATTTT | CASSQVGKGAYTDTQYF
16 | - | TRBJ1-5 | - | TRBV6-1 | TGTGCCAGCAGTGACTGGGACAAAGATGGCAATCAGCCCCAGCATTTT | CASSDWDKDGNQPQHF
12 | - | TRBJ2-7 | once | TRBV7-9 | TGTGCCAGCAGCCCAGGAGGGAGCGAGCAGTACTTC | CASSPGGSEQYF
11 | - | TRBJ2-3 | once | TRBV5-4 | TGTGCCAGCAGCTTCGGAGATACGCAGTATTTT | CASSFGDTQYF
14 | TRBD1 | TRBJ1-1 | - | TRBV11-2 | TGTGCCAGCAGACCTACAGGGGTGAACACTGAAGCTTTCTTT | CASRPTGVNTEAFF